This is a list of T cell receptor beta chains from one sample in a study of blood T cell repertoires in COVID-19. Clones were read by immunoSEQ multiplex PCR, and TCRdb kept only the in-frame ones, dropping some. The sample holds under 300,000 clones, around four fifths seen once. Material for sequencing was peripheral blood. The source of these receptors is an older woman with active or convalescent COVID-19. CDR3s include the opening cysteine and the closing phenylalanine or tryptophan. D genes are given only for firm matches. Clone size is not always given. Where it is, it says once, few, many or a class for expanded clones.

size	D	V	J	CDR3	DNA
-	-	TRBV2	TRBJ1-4	CASRGQGKLFF	TGTGCCAGCAGGGGGCAGGGGAAACTGTTTTTT
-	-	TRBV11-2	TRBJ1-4	CASSLIDATNEKLFF	TGTGCCAGCAGCTTAATAGATGCAACTAATGAAAAACTGTTTTTT
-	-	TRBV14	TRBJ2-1	CASSRTTNLRNEQFF	TGTGCCAGCAGCCGGACTACCAATTTAAGGAATGAGCAGTTCTTC
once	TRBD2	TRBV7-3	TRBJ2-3	CASSLTPLREGAVDTQYF	TGTGCCAGCAGCTTAACCCCCTTGCGGGAGGGCGCGGTAGATACGCAGTATTTT
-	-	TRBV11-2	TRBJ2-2	CASSLGAGWEELFF	TGTGCCAGCAGCTTAGGCGCAGGGTGGGAGGAGCTGTTTTTT
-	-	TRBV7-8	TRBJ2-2	CASSLAWLTRGGTGELFF	TGTGCCAGCAGCTTAGCCTGGTTGACCAGGGGAGGGACCGGGGAGCTGTTTTTT
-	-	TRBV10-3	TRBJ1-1	CAISERQGHTEAFF	TGTGCCATCAGTGAGAGGCAGGGGCACACTGAAGCTTTCTTT
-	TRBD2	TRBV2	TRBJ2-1	CASSELLAGGNEQFF	TGTGCCAGCAGTGAACTGCTAGCGGGAGGAAATGAGCAGTTCTTC
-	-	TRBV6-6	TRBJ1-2	CASLKAVENYGYTF	TGTGCCAGCCTAAAAGCGGTGGAAAACTATGGCTACACCTTC
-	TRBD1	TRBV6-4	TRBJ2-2	CASSEFDRVGTGELFF	TGTGCCAGCAGTGAATTCGACAGGGTCGGGACCGGGGAGCTGTTTTTT
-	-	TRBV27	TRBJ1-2	CASSPYRAFGEGYTF	TGTGCCAGCAGTCCATACCGAGCCTTCGGGGAAGGCTACACCTTC
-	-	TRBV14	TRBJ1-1	CASSLLLGNTEAFF	TGTGCCAGCAGCCTCCTACTAGGGAACACTGAAGCTTTCTTT
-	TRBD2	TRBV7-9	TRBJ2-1	CASSRTSGGDNEQFF	TGTGCCAGCAGCCGGACTAGCGGGGGGGACAATGAGCAGTTCTTC
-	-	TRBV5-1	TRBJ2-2	CASSFLGARTGELFF	TGCGCCAGCAGCTTTCTGGGGGCGCGCACCGGGGAGCTGTTTTTT
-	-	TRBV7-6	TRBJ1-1	CASSSMAPGTEAFF	TGTGCCAGCAGCTCCATGGCGCCCGGGACTGAAGCTTTCTTT
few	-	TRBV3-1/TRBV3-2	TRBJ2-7	CASSQNPDTYEQYF	TGTGCCAGCAGCCAAAATCCGGACACCTACGAGCAGTACTTC
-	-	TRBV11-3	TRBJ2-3	CASSSGESTDTQYF	TGTGCCAGCAGCTCCGGGGAGAGCACAGATACGCAGTATTTT
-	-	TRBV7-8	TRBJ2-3	CASSIRGATDTQYF	TGTGCCAGCAGCATCAGGGGCGCCACAGATACGCAGTATTTT
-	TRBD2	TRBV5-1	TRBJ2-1	CASRGLAGGYEQFF	TGCGCCAGCAGGGGACTAGCGGGGGGGTATGAGCAGTTCTTC
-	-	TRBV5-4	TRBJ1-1	CASSVPGHLNTEAFF	TGTGCCAGCAGCGTACCGGGACACCTGAACACTGAAGCTTTCTTT
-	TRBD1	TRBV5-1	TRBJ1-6	CASSTRQGNYNSPLHF	TGCGCCAGCAGCACCCGACAGGGTAATTATAATTCACCCCTCCACTTT
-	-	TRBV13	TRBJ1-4	CASSLRNSMEKLFF	TGTGCCAGCAGCTTACGTAACTCAATGGAAAAACTGTTTTTT
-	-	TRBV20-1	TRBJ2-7	CSASSSPYEQYF	TGCAGTGCTAGTTCTTCTCCCTACGAGCAGTACTTC
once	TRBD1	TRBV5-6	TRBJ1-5	CASSRIDRGNQPQHF	TGTGCCAGCAGCAGGATAGACAGGGGCAATCAGCCCCAGCATTTT
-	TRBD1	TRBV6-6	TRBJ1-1	CASSYAGGTTEAFF	TGTGCCAGCAGTTACGCAGGGGGGACCACTGAAGCTTTCTTT
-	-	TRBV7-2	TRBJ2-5	CASSGSVQETQYF	TGTGCCAGCAGCGGGAGCGTTCAAGAGACCCAGTACTTC
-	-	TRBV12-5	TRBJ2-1	CASGLVRYPVYNEQFF	TGTGCTAGTGGTTTGGTACGCTATCCGGTCTACAATGAGCAGTTCTTC
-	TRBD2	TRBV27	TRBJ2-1	CASSSLPGLAESYNEQFF	TGTGCCAGCAGCTCCCTCCCGGGACTAGCGGAATCCTACAATGAGCAGTTCTTC
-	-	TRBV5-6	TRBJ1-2	CASSSVNYGYTF	TGTGCCAGCAGCTCAGTTAACTATGGCTACACCTTC
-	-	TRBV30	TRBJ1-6	CAWSGRDLVSPLHF	TGTGCCTGGAGTGGGAGGGACTTGGTTTCACCCCTCCACTTT
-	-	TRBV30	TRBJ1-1	CAWGQGAGVVTEAFF	TGTGCCTGGGGACAAGGAGCGGGGGTGGTCACTGAAGCTTTCTTT
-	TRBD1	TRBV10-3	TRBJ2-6	CAIRPTGVSGANVLTF	TGTGCCATCAGACCGACAGGGGTCTCTGGGGCCAACGTCCTGACTTTC
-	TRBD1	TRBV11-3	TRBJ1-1	CASSLGGHRDRNLRGAEAFF	TGTGCCAGCAGCTTAGGGGGCCACCGGGACAGAAACTTACGGGGAGCTGAAGCTTTCTTT
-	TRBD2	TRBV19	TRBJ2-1	CASSTSGRGYNEQFF	TGTGCCAGTAGTACTAGCGGGAGGGGATACAATGAGCAGTTCTTC
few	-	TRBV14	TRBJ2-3	CASSQDPGYWDTQYF	TGTGCCAGCAGCCAAGACCCGGGGTATTGGGATACGCAGTATTTT
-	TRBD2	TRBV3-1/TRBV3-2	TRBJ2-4	CASSHWGGTAKNIQYF	TGTGCCAGCAGCCACTGGGGGGGAACAGCCAAAAACATTCAGTACTTC
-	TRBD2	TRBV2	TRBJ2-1	CASRVGLAGSYNEQFF	TGTGCCAGCAGAGTCGGACTAGCGGGTAGCTACAATGAGCAGTTCTTC
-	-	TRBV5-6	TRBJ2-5	CASSSRVGQETQYF	TGTGCCAGCAGCTCCAGGGTGGGGCAAGAGACCCAGTACTTC
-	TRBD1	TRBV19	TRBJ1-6	CASSKGQTNSPLHF	TGTGCCAGTAGTAAGGGACAGACCAATTCACCCCTCCACTTT
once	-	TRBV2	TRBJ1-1	CASSEWAGDVAFF	TGTGCCAGCAGTGAATGGGCAGGGGACGTTGCTTTCTTT
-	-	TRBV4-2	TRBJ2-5	CASSQVDGGTSSQYF	TGTGCCAGCAGCCAAGTGGATGGCGGGACTTCTTCCCAGTACTTC
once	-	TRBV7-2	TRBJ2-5	CASSLDLNRETQYF	TGTGCCAGCAGCTTAGATCTTAACAGGGAGACCCAGTACTTC
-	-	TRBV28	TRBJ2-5	CASSLVQTKETQYF	TGTGCCAGCAGTTTAGTACAGACGAAAGAGACCCAGTACTTC
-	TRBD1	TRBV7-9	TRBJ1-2	CASGGQGAGGYTF	TGTGCCAGCGGAGGGCAGGGGGCAGGTGGCTACACCTTC
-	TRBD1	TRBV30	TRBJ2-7	CAWSGQGLEEQYF	TGTGCCTGGAGTGGACAGGGATTGGAGGAGCAGTACTTC
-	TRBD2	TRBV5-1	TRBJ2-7	CASSFRTSGSSYEQYF	TGCGCCAGCAGCTTCAGGACTAGCGGGAGTTCCTACGAGCAGTACTTC
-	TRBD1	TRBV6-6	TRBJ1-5	CASSLDRGGDQPQHF	TGTGCCAGCAGCCTAGACAGAGGGGGCGATCAGCCCCAGCATTTT
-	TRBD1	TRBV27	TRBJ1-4	CASSLSSAGGRGKLFF	TGTGCCAGCAGTTTATCGAGTGCAGGGGGCCGGGGAAAACTGTTTTTT
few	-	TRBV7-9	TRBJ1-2	CASSFSRASNYGYTF	TGTGCCAGCAGCTTCAGCAGGGCCAGTAACTATGGCTACACCTTC
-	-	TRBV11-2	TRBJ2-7	CASSFPQREQYF	TGTGCCAGCAGCTTTCCCCAGCGGGAGCAGTACTTC
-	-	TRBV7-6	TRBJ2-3	CASSLAALGDGTQYF	TGTGCCAGCAGCTTGGCGGCCCTCGGAGACGGTACGCAGTATTTT
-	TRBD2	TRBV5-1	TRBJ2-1	CASSATSGGVHEQFF	TGCGCCAGCAGCGCGACTAGCGGGGGGGTCCATGAGCAGTTCTTC
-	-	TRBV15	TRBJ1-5	CATSRDRGTALNPQHF	TGTGCCACCAGCAGAGATAGGGGGACCGCCCTAAATCCCCAGCATTTT
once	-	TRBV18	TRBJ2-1	CASSDNPYEQFF	TGTGCCAGCTCGGACAACCCATATGAGCAGTTCTTC
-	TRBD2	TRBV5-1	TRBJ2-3	CASSLGTSGGADTQYF	TGCGCCAGCAGCTTGGGTACTAGCGGGGGGGCAGATACGCAGTATTTT
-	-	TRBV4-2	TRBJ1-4	CASSQAGRREEKLFF	TGTGCCAGCAGCCAAGCTGGTAGAAGAGAGGAAAAACTGTTTTTT
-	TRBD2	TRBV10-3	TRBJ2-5	CAISLTSGVETQYF	TGTGCCATCAGCCTAACTAGCGGGGTGGAGACCCAGTACTTC